Listed below are T cell receptor beta chains from one sample, sequenced in a study of cytomegalovirus exposure and HLA in healthy donors. Sequenced by immunoSEQ multiplex PCR; TCRdb stores in-frame clones only, minus some. Counted here are under 200,000 clones, about 13% occurring once; the ten biggest clones make up roughly 7.7%. Input material: PBMCs. These TCRs come from a man aged 50 to 60 in good health and CMV-seropositive. The CDR3 runs from the conserved cysteine through the conserved F or W. A D gene is named only where the DNA matches it firmly. The size entry is marked missing in some rows and otherwise reads once, few, many or a size class.

J gene: TRBJ1-1; clone size: few; D gene: NA; V gene: TRBV7-6; CDR3 DNA: TGTGCCAGCAGCTTACCGCAAGACAGGCTAACCAAGAACACTGAAGCTTTCTTT; CDR3 protein: CASSLPQDRLTKNTEAFF
J gene: TRBJ1-2; clone size: few; D gene: NA; V gene: TRBV12-5; CDR3 DNA: TGTGCTAGTGGTTTGGTAGGAGGAGGGGCTAATGGCTACACCTTC; CDR3 protein: CASGLVGGGANGYTF
J gene: TRBJ2-2; clone size: few; D gene: NA; V gene: TRBV5-1; CDR3 DNA: TGCGCCACCAAACGAGCGCTGGACACCGGGGAGCTGTTTTTT; CDR3 protein: CATKRALDTGELFF
J gene: TRBJ2-1; clone size: few; D gene: NA; V gene: TRBV25-1; CDR3 DNA: TGTGCCAGCAGTGAATGGGGGGGGCCCAATGAGCAGTTCTTC; CDR3 protein: CASSEWGGPNEQFF
J gene: TRBJ1-5; clone size: few; D gene: NA; V gene: TRBV4-3; CDR3 DNA: TGCGCCAGCAGCCAAGAATCGGGTAGCAATCAGCCCCAGCATTTT; CDR3 protein: CASSQESGSNQPQHF
J gene: TRBJ1-1; clone size: few; D gene: NA; V gene: TRBV10-3; CDR3 DNA: TGTGCCATCAGTGAGTCAACGGGCAAGGGAGTCACTGAAGCTTTCTTT; CDR3 protein: CAISESTGKGVTEAFF
J gene: TRBJ1-2; clone size: few; D gene: NA; V gene: TRBV30; CDR3 DNA: TGTGCCTACCTCCGACAGTGGGACTATGGCTACACCTTC; CDR3 protein: CAYLRQWDYGYTF
J gene: TRBJ1-2; clone size: NA; D gene: NA; V gene: TRBV20-1; CDR3 DNA: TGCAGTGCTAGAGGACAGCGTGGCTACACCTTC; CDR3 protein: CSARGQRGYTF
J gene: TRBJ1-2; clone size: NA; D gene: NA; V gene: TRBV5-6; CDR3 DNA: TGTGCCAGCAGTCCTACAGGGAACTATGGCTACACCTTC; CDR3 protein: CASSPTGNYGYTF
J gene: TRBJ1-4; clone size: few; D gene: NA; V gene: TRBV5-4; CDR3 DNA: TGTGCCAGCAGTACGGACGGAACCGCAGGGGAAAAACTGTTTTTT; CDR3 protein: CASSTDGTAGEKLFF
J gene: TRBJ1-1; clone size: NA; D gene: TRBD1; V gene: TRBV11-2; CDR3 DNA: TGTGCCAGCAGCCCGCGACAGGGAGATTCCACTGAAGCTTTCTTT; CDR3 protein: CASSPRQGDSTEAFF
J gene: TRBJ2-2; clone size: NA; D gene: NA; V gene: TRBV29-1; CDR3 DNA: TGCAGCCCCGCCCATGACAGGCTGATCGGGGAGCTGTTTTTT; CDR3 protein: CSPAHDRLIGELFF
J gene: TRBJ2-2; clone size: few; D gene: TRBD1; V gene: TRBV7-3; CDR3 DNA: TGTGCCAGCAGCTTAAGTGCGAGGGGGCAAGGCACCGGGGAGCTGTTTTTT; CDR3 protein: CASSLSARGQGTGELFF